The clone carrying this T cell receptor (beta chain) has a handful of counts. Each CDR3 protein gets one entry after TCRdb re-called the 5' RACE reads with MiXCR. The top ten clones hold 21% of a sample with about 320,000 distinct CDR3 sequences, roughly an eighth of them seen once. The CDR3 sequence is 15 residues long. V was clipped by 5 bases and J by 9 bases, with 17 bases between them. Germline assignment: CDR1 KGHSH and CDR2 LQKENI. The sample belongs to a study of T-cell memory formation after mild COVID-19. For the study at large: TCR clusters were largely donor specific.

The chain combines TRBV18 with TRBJ1-6; D possibly corresponds to TRBD1 (5 bases). This TCR was recovered from a man in his late teens or twenties who had mild COVID-19 (a few samples of this study predate the infection). Cell type and time point are not known. The source material was PBMCs or a T cell subset sorted from them (not recorded which). The CDR3 DNA sequence: TGTGCCAGCTCAGAGGGACCCGGCGGGAGTTCACCCCTCCACTTT. It encodes CASSEGPGGSSPLHF.